This note documents a single TCR beta chain sequence. No cognate antigen has been identified for it. Per-nucleotide qualities are absent, and no much larger clonotype sits a single base away. Relative to germline, V is 0 bases shorter and J is 3 bases shorter, with 11 bases between their ends. The CDR3 runs 15 amino acids, cysteine and phenylalanine included. The CDR3 DNA has 45 bases and is translated from base 1. The germline V gene encodes CDR1 SGHTA and CDR2 FQGTGA. This sample is drawn from a study of cytomegalovirus exposure and HLA in healthy donors (dated by TCRdb to 2017 to 2019). With regard to the full study: An earlier analysis of several hundred of the donors reported 276 Gb of sequence data and 117 million unique TCR beta sequences obtained from approximately 180 million T cells. A later genetic analysis took genome-wide SNP genotypes for about 60% of the roughly 670 donors and used that subset as a discovery cohort. The T cell repertoires of around 730 subjects were profiled by immunosequencing and related to cytomegalovirus serostatus. Donor age, sex, ethnicity and CMV serostatus were collected together with the repertoire data. Both class I and class II loci were covered by HLA typing, at four-digit resolution. In a later analysis, previously published TCR beta repertoires from about 670 donors were re-analyzed and high-resolution HLA genotyping was added so that TCR occurrence patterns could be studied. Every repertoire in the discovery cohort had been generated on one and the same sequencing platform. The study combined high-throughput TCR immunosequencing, statistical association of individual TCRs with disease status, and machine learning to predict cytomegalovirus infection status. The number of typed donors differed by locus: about 620-630 for A, B, C, DRB1 and DQB1; 500 to 550 for DQA1; fewer than 610 for DPA1; and about 450 for DPB1. The later analysis used no new phenotypic data to find candidate immune exposures, relying instead on TCR beta sequences and their occurrence across donors. Among the roughly 400 genotyped donors, under 90% belonged to the genetic ancestry cluster associated with self-reported Caucasian donors. Approximately 310 gigabases of sequencing data and some 85 million unique TCR sequences were included in an early release covering about 700 HLA-typed donors. Roughly 5 DR-DQ haplotypes were handled as single units for association and clustering because linkage in the cohort was strong. Along with the approximately 670-subject first cohort, a separate validation cohort of over a hundred different subjects was used. In an earlier analysis of 587 of the donors, high-throughput TCR beta sequencing was used to judge whether each TCR beta V gene segment behaved as functional or pseudogenic. Among roughly 400 genotyped donors of the cohort, an average of approximately 220,000 unique TCR beta nucleotide sequences was sequenced per donor, of which about 19% were non-productive. The aim of the study was to test whether cataloging public T cell receptors could identify signatures of past pathogen exposure.

In total, approximately 610 healthy bone marrow donors made up the cohort. Cohort members were all nominally healthy when sampled, although unrecorded immune exposures were likely present. The donor was CMV seropositive and was included in the group of 250 to 300 seropositive cohort members. A peripheral blood sample was provided by each donor, and peripheral blood mononuclear cells were used for TCR beta sequencing. Genomic DNA was extracted from the blood cell samples with the Qiagen DNeasy Blood Extraction Kit. Here is what the overall study found, with its caveats: A further reported finding was that TCR beta sequences accurately predicted the HLA-A and HLA-B alleles for most subjects in the first cohort. The sequencing pipeline was judged likely to have produced a cluster of highly shared sequence variants as a technical artifact. In this cohort, only TCR beta chains were sequenced, and detectable features were limited by the absence of alpha or paired-chain data. According to the authors, the approach could potentially be generalized to other disease states and immunological phenotypes. Assigning TCR associations to individual alleles was difficult when HLA alleles, especially DR and DQ, strongly co-occurred. Because some donors lacked HLA typing at each locus, the association tests relied only on the typed subset. In a later analysis, the rate of TCR association differed among HLA loci, with DRB1 alleles having the most associated TCRs and HLA-C alleles having the fewest. An earlier analysis of approximately 500 of the donors showed that most TCR beta V segments appeared in productive rearrangements either about 87% or about 30% of the time, which broadly matched IMGT annotations. A later genetic analysis associated a missense DCLRE1C variant with V-gene and J-gene trimming of TCR beta chains, and an independent cohort replicated the association. In a later analysis, most CMV-associated TCR beta chains were found to appear HLA-restricted, with HLA associations seemingly driven largely by CMV exposure. At a false discovery rate of 0.05, a later analysis linked about 17,000 TCR beta sequences to specific HLA alleles. A few of the identified cytomegalovirus-associated TCR beta chains were confirmed in vitro to be specific for cytomegalovirus antigens. Linkage disequilibrium might explain the correlated functional status among segregating V segments, but an unknown experimental factor could not be ruled out. Presence/absence analyses assumed roughly uniform sequencing depth across donors, an assumption that may not hold. Cytomegalovirus status was reported to be diagnosed by the classifier with high specificity and sensitivity in both the original and validation cohorts. Because counts were too low, seventeen rarely observed V segments, including chromosome 9 orphons, were excluded from the earlier analysis of a few hundred of the donors. In a later analysis, HLA-associated TCR beta chains were found to be more clonally expanded and to have lower generation probabilities than equally common non-associated chains. CMV serostatus was the only immune exposure information available for the cohort. The 87-base-pair reads could not distinguish some IMGT-functional V segments, including TRBV6-2 and TRBV6-3, so those segments were excluded. Across donors, most TCR sequences were observed very rarely, whereas some public TCRs were present in many individuals. According to a later analysis, parvovirus B19, influenza, CMV and Epstein-Barr virus appeared linked to several top co-occurrence clusters. A later genetic analysis reported fewer N-insertions in productive TCRs among donors in an Asian-associated ancestry cluster than the roughly 670-donor mean. The study listed approximately 150 TCR beta chains as associated with cytomegalovirus.

Library method: the immunoSEQ multiplex PCR assay. For the multiplex PCR, a mixture combining 60 forward primers for TCR Vbeta segments and 13 reverse primers for TCR Jbeta segments was used. Amplification of the CDR3 region of rearranged TCR beta genes was performed with a multiplex PCR assay on genomic DNA. The amplified TCR beta libraries were sequenced on the Illumina HiSeq System as 87-base-pair reads. The study's processing was this. A later analysis tallied around 87 million unique TCR beta chains across the 700 or so repertoires, and about 10 million of those chains were shared by two or more donors. To remove PCR and sequencing errors, raw reads were error-corrected and collapsed into unique sequences using a nearest-neighbor algorithm that merged closely related sequences. CDR3 sequences were aligned to IMGT reference sequences to assign V, D and J gene segments. For a sequence to be retained, at least a six-nucleotide match to both a V gene segment and a J gene segment was required. A rearrangement counted as productive if the CDR3 had no stop codons and remained in frame with V and J, and every other rearrangement counted as non-productive. Following IMGT convention, CDR3 was defined as the stretch from the second conserved V-encoded cysteine up to the conserved J-encoded phenylalanine. Sequences without an unambiguous match to a single V gene segment were excluded from the earlier analysis of several hundred of the donors. An earlier analysis of 450 to 650 of the donors called V segments functional above 56.7% productive rearrangements and segregating when the between-donor standard deviation exceeded 5%. A statistical classification framework was developed to diagnose cytomegalovirus status using the catalog of TCR beta chain sequences. A later analysis assigned V and J genes by comparing TCR nucleotide sequences with IMGT/GENE-DB human TR gene sequences. A later analysis assigned CDR3 sequences and most-parsimonious VDJ recombination scenarios with the TCRdist pipeline. In a later analysis, each TCR beta chain was defined by its CDR3 amino acid sequence together with its V-gene family, and reads without a unique V-gene family were excluded. To address suspected cross-contamination and a sequencing artifact, a later analysis removed 592 highly shared, low-generation-probability nucleotide sequences. For each public chain, a later analysis derived a clonal expansion index from normalized ranks of inferred template counts within each repertoire. In a later analysis, generation probabilities were computed using a VDJ recombination model fitted to out-of-frame rearrangements, and the results were checked against IGoR. Hypergeometric tests were used in a later analysis to score TCR-TCR, TCR-HLA and TCR-CMV co-occurrence, with a repertoire-size bias correction applied to the TCR pairs. False discovery rates were estimated in a later analysis by permuting HLA or CMV assignments 20 times. In a later analysis, co-occurring TCRs were grouped with DBSCAN, and TCRdist sequence similarity was added when clustering was performed within HLA-allele-positive subsets. Co-occurrence clustering excluded repertoires with fewer than 30,000 or more than 120,000 public chains, plus five with anomalous nucleotide sharing. TCRdb provides this immuneACCESS table in a form limited to in-frame rearrangements. Some clones are lacking; in checked studies, under half of them reflect an unresolved V gene, and why the rest are absent is not known. Clonal size and the V and J genes are those of that table, whereas D and trimming came from the DNA. The sample contains 150,000 to 200,000 clones, approximately 85% of them found a single time. About 10% of the sample is held by the ten biggest clonotypes.

The chain links TRBV7-3 with TRBJ1-2; possibly the D gene is TRBD1, per 5 matching bases. Sequencing was carried out using PBMCs. This clonotype was sampled from a man between 18 and 29 years old in good health and CMV-seropositive. This receptor has the CDR3 CASSLTSQGDYGYTF. The DNA sequence is TGTGCCAGCAGCTTAACGTCCCAGGGTGACTATGGCTACACCTTC.